Listed here are 17 T cell receptor beta chains from one sample, sequenced in a study of blood T cell repertoires in COVID-19. Method: immunoSEQ multiplex PCR; TCRdb's copy keeps in-frame clones and lacks some. Altogether tens of thousands of clones are present, 70% to 90% being singletons, with the ten largest covering around 3.7%. Sequenced sample: peripheral blood. These receptors came from a man aged 45-60 years with acute or convalescent COVID-19.

For the CDR3, the DNA is TGTGCCAGCTCACCACCAGGGGCGAACACTGAAGCTTTCTTT. Translating it yields CASSPPGANTEAFF. The J gene is TRBJ1-1, the V gene TRBV18, with TRBD1 as a possible D gene (5 bases). This CDR3 has 14 amino acids. The ends were cut back, 0 bases at V and 1 base at J, with 6 bases in the middle. Germline V gene data show CDR1 as KGHSH and CDR2 as LQKENI. The full variable domain, rest sourced from reference TRBV18 and TRBJ1-1, is NAGVMQNPRHLVRRRGQEARLRCSPMKGHSHVYWYRQLPEEGLKFMVYLQKENIIDESGMPKERFSAEFPKEGPSILRIQQVVRGDSAAYFCASSPPGANTEAFFGQGTRLTVV.

The chain is built from TRBV3-1 (or the pseudogene TRBV3-2) and TRBJ2-2; 10 nucleotides align to TRBD1. The CDR3 covers 14 residues. Germline trimming cut 8 bases from V and 4 bases from J; bases unmatched to any gene: 4. CDR1 and CDR2 from the germline V gene are LGHDT and YNNKEL (reference sequence). The CDR3 spells CASARQGATGELFF. DNA for the CDR3: TGTGCCAGCGCCCGACAGGGGGCCACCGGGGAGCTGTTTTTT.

The chain joins TRBV24-1 to TRBJ2-1, with D possibly TRBD2 on 5 matching bases. Per germline, CDR1 KGHDR and CDR2 SFDVKD. The V end lost 3 bases, the J end lost 6 bases, and 14 bases lay between the germline ends. This CDR3 spans 15 amino acids. In nucleotides, the CDR3 is TGTGCCACCAGTGATGAGGGAAAGCCTTCCAATGAGCAGTTCTTC. This translates into CATSDEGKPSNEQFF.

This rearrangement joins TRBV12-3 or TRBV12-4 to TRBJ2-5, with TRBD1 identical over 11 bases. This CDR3 is 13 amino acids long. Losses at the gene ends were 6 bases for V and 5 bases for J; bases not matched to a gene: 2. For the CDR3, the DNA is TGTGCCAGCAGGGGGACAGGGGGGGAGACCCAGTACTTC. Residues: CASRGTGGETQYF.

The CDR3 region is CASSPSRDRWEKLFF. In DNA form, the CDR3 reads TGCGCCAGCAGTCCGAGTCGGGACAGGTGGGAAAAACTGTTTTTT. V usage is TRBV4-3 and J usage is TRBJ1-4; 8 bases fit TRBD1. This CDR3 spans 15 amino acids. J lost 8 bases, V lost 6 bases, and 11 bases had no gene match. Germline CDR1 is LGHNA and CDR2 is YSLEER.

The V gene is TRBV6-5, the J gene TRBJ2-1, with 11 bases identical to TRBD2. Per the germline V gene, CDR1 is MNHEY and CDR2 is SVGAGI. The CDR3 totals 14 residues. The V segment lost 5 bases and the J segment 7 bases; nucleotides outside the gene matches: 4. CDR3 nucleotide sequence: TGTGCCAGCAGTCGGGCTAGCGGGAGGAATGAGCAGTTCTTC. It encodes CASSRASGRNEQFF.

V and J are TRBV12-3 or TRBV12-4 and TRBJ2-1; D possibly corresponds to TRBD1 (5 bases). Deletions cut 3 bases from V and 4 bases from J, with 7 bases between. The CDR3 is 13 residues long. For the CDR3, the DNA is TGTGCCAGCAGTTTTGACAGATACAATGAGCAGTTCTTC. Translation: CASSFDRYNEQFF.

This clone was recorded a few times. V usage is TRBV7-9 and J usage is TRBJ2-7; 12 bases fit TRBD2. The junction had 4 bases not matched to a gene; V was cut back by 1 base and J by 3 bases. CDR3 length: 16 amino acids. CDR1 and CDR2 from the germline V gene are SEHNR and FQNEAQ (reference sequence). CDR3 DNA: TGTGCCAGCAGCTTAGGCGGACTAGCGGGAAACTACGAGCAGTACTTC. Its translation: CASSLGGLAGNYEQYF.

CDR3: CASSPIFGLSTDTQYF. In DNA form, the CDR3 reads TGTGCCAGCAGTCCAATCTTTGGCTTGTCCACAGATACGCAGTATTTT. The rearrangement uses TRBV6-4 and TRBJ2-3; D gene unclear. This CDR3 spans 16 amino acids. V was shortened by 5 bases and J by 2 bases, with 17 bases between the two germline ends. Germline CDR1 MRHNA, CDR2 SNTAGT.

J is TRBJ2-3 and V is TRBV28; 12 nucleotides line up with TRBD2. The CDR3 sequence is 19 residues long. J was trimmed by 1 base and V by 5 bases; bases with no gene match: 13. The germline V gene has CDR1 MDHEN and CDR2 SYDVKM. CDR3 bases: TGTGCCAGCAGTCCCGGGACACGAGGACTAGCGGGACGCACAGATACGCAGTATTTT. Translating it yields CASSPGTRGLAGRTDTQYF.

The gene calls are TRBV6-6 and TRBJ1-3; 7 bases are a match to TRBD1. Germline CDR1 reads MNHNY; CDR2 reads SVGAGI (reference sequence). This CDR3 comprises 15 residues. Trimming took 4 bases from V and 0 from J; bases not matched to a gene: 3. CDR3 coding DNA: TGTGCCAGCAGTTTTGGGACAGCCTCTGGAAACACCATATATTTT. Protein: CASSFGTASGNTIYF.

J is TRBJ2-3 and V is TRBV13; 8 positions match TRBD2. The length of the CDR3 is 14 residues. The germline V gene has CDR1 PRHDT and CDR2 FYEKMQ (reference sequence). The trim removed 1 base at V and 8 bases at J, leaving 5 bases unmatched. CDR3 sequence (DNA): TGTGCCAGCAGCTTAGCGGGGGGGCCTGGTACGCAGTATTTT. Its translation: CASSLAGGPGTQYF.

The sample holds a few counts of this clone. The genes are TRBV5-1 and TRBJ1-3; 12 nucleotides agree with TRBD1. Germline CDR1 reads SGHRS; CDR2 reads YFSETQ. V shed 4 bases and J 4 bases; nucleotides not matched to a gene: 3. This CDR3 region has 15 residues. DNA for the CDR3: TGCGCCAGCAGCCTCGGGACAGGGGGCGGAAACACCATATATTTT. This translates into CASSLGTGGGNTIYF.

The CDR3 coding sequence is TGTGCCAGCAGCCAGGGACAGGGGGGCGAAAAACTGTTTTTT. Translating it yields CASSQGQGGEKLFF. This chain uses TRBV7-9 with TRBJ1-4, with 11 bases identical to TRBD1. With 5 bases clipped from V and 8 bases from J, the junction kept 4 bases outside the gene matches. The CDR3 spans 14 residues. Germline loops: CDR1 SEHNR, CDR2 FQNEAQ (reference sequence).

The chain combines TRBV5-8 with TRBJ2-6; TRBD1 matches 8 bases. The V gene end was trimmed by 4 bases and the J gene end by 4 bases; junction bases not matched to a gene: 10. Germline CDR1 SGHTS, CDR2 YDEGEE. The CDR3 runs 17 residues. The chain's CDR3 is CASSRGQGLTGANVLTF. The CDR3 region has the DNA TGTGCCAGCAGCCGAGGACAGGGTTTAACAGGGGCCAACGTCCTGACTTTC.

This chain joins TRBV25-1 and TRBJ2-1; tentatively, D is TRBD1 (6 bases). The V gene's germline CDR1 is MGHDK and CDR2 SYGVNS. This CDR3 contains 15 residues. V lost 3 bases to trimming and J lost 2 bases, with 11 bases between them. The CDR3 DNA sequence: TGTGCCAGCAGTGAGTGGGACAACACCTACAATGAGCAGTTCTTC. This translates into CASSEWDNTYNEQFF.

The gene calls are TRBV15 and TRBJ1-2, with D maybe TRBD1 (6 bases). CDR1 and CDR2 from the germline V gene are LNHNV and YYDKDF (reference sequence). With 0 bases removed from V and 4 bases from J, the gap between germline ends came to 6 bases. The CDR3 loop spans 13 amino acids. CDR3 in amino acids: CATSREDSYGYTF. CDR3 DNA: TGTGCCACCAGCAGAGAGGACAGCTATGGCTACACCTTC.